This passage covers 15 T cell receptor beta chains from one sample sequenced in a study of cytomegalovirus exposure and HLA in healthy donors. Primers included in the PCR were 60 Vbeta and 13 Jbeta primers. Sequencing was performed with immunoSEQ multiplex PCR; in TCRdb, only in-frame clones are kept and a portion is missing. The sample lists some 150,000 clones, about three quarters occurring once. Sequencing was done on a sample of PBMCs. All receptors come from a female donor in good health and CMV-seronegative.

J is TRBJ2-3 and V is TRBV7-6; D is undetermined. V was trimmed by 3 bases and J by 0 bases, leaving 4 bases between them. The CDR3 is 13 amino acids. CDR1 and CDR2 (germline): SGHVS, FNYEAQ. The CDR3, as DNA: TGTGCCAGCAGCTTCTCTAGCACAGATACGCAGTATTTT. The encoded protein is CASSFSSTDTQYF. Using reference TRBV7-6 and TRBJ2-3 for the parts outside the CDR3, the full variable domain is GAGVSQSPRYKVTKRGQDVALRCDPISGHVSLYWYRQALGQGPEFLTYFNYEAQQDKSGLPNDRFSAERPEGSISTLTIQRTEQRDSAMYRCASSFSSTDTQYFGPGTRLTVL.

J is TRBJ2-1 and V is TRBV9; D remains ambiguous. Germline values: CDR1 SGDLS, CDR2 YYNGEE. Trimming pared 3 bases from V and 5 bases from J, leaving 6 bases between. This CDR3 has 12 amino acids. The CDR3 coding sequence is TGTGCCAGCAGCGAGAGAAACAATGAGCAGTTCTTC. Protein product: CASSERNNEQFF.

This clone turned up a few times. V gene TRBV5-1 combines with J gene TRBJ2-7; TRBD2 agrees at 7 bases. Germline CDR1 is SGHRS and CDR2 is YFSETQ. Unmatched junction bases numbered 6, after V lost 1 base and J lost 2 bases. CDR3 length: 15 residues. CDR3 loop: CASSLLWRGTYEQYF. CDR3 DNA sequence: TGCGCCAGCAGCTTGCTTTGGCGGGGGACCTACGAGCAGTACTTC.

This chain uses TRBV6-1 with TRBJ2-7; D is perhaps TRBD1 (5 bases). CDR3 size: 14 residues. With 4 bases removed from V and 0 bases from J, the gap between germline ends came to 10 bases. Germline CDR1 reads MNHNS; CDR2 reads SASEGT. The CDR3 sequence is CASSVGAHSYEQYF. The DNA for the CDR3 is TGTGCCAGCAGTGTAGGGGCCCACTCCTACGAGCAGTACTTC.

This clone was picked up a small number of times. The rearrangement uses TRBV6-1 and TRBJ1-2; the D is unclear. Per the germline V gene, CDR1 is MNHNS and CDR2 is SASEGT. The V gene lost 2 bases and the J gene lost 6 bases, with 19 bases spanning the gap. The CDR3 consists of 16 residues. CDR3 protein: CASSESVGVQGNGYTF. The CDR3 DNA reads TGTGCCAGCAGTGAAAGTGTCGGGGTCCAAGGTAATGGCTACACCTTC.

For the CDR3, the DNA is TGTGCCAGCAGTTACAATAGCGGGAGGGCCAATGAGCAGTTCTTC. Translated: CASSYNSGRANEQFF. The chain has TRBV6-5 and TRBJ2-1, with TRBD2 matching 11 bases. This CDR3 comprises 15 residues. With V trimmed by 2 bases and J by 6 bases, 3 bases remained unmatched. The germline gives CDR1 MNHEY, CDR2 SVGAGI.

The chain is built from TRBV11-3 and TRBJ2-3, with TRBD2 matching over 8 bases. Unmatched junction bases numbered 5, after V lost 5 bases and J lost 4 bases. Germline V CDR1 and CDR2: SGHNT, YENEEA. This CDR3 has 14 residues. DNA of the CDR3: TGTGCCAGCAGCAACGGGAGGGCGGCAGATACGCAGTATTTT. Translation gives CASSNGRAADTQYF.

The chain couples TRBV19 to TRBJ2-2; TRBD1 aligns across 8 bases. V was pared by 4 bases and J by 1 base, with 5 bases of the junction left unmatched. CDR1 and CDR2 (germline): LNHDA, SQIVND (reference sequence). The CDR3 sequence is 16 residues long. The CDR3 spells CASSTGTGRNTGELFF. CDR3 nucleotides: TGTGCCAGTAGTACCGGGACAGGCCGGAACACCGGGGAGCTGTTTTTT.

This chain links TRBV2 with TRBJ1-3; 9 positions match TRBD1. The junction had 6 bases not matched to a gene; V was cut back by 6 bases and J by 0 bases. Germline V gene data show CDR1 as SNHLY and CDR2 as FYNNEI. This CDR3 is 16 amino acids long. This CDR3 is CASRTGTGYSGNTIYF. The CDR3 bases are TGTGCCAGCAGAACCGGGACAGGGTACTCTGGAAACACCATATATTTT.

The rearrangement links TRBV7-8 to TRBJ1-5; D unresolved. CDR1 SGHVS and CDR2 FQNEAQ come from the germline V gene. V lost 1 base, J lost 7 bases, and 8 bases lay in between. This CDR3 has 13 residues. The CDR3 sequence is CASSLGLTQPQHF. CDR3 DNA: TGTGCCAGCAGCTTAGGGCTTACGCAGCCCCAGCATTTT.

V is TRBV28 and J is TRBJ1-5; the D gene is possibly TRBD1 (5 bases). V was pared by 7 bases and J by 1 base, with 11 bases between. Germline CDR1 is MDHEN and CDR2 is SYDVKM. This CDR3 has 14 amino acids. CDR3 loop: CASKLGGSNQPQHF. CDR3 in DNA: TGTGCCAGCAAACTGGGGGGGAGCAATCAGCCCCAGCATTTT.

This chain joins TRBV7-8 and TRBJ1-2; 8 nucleotides match TRBD1. Unmatched junction bases numbered 2, after V lost 4 bases and J lost 7 bases. The CDR3 runs to 12 residues. CDR1 is SGHVS and CDR2 is FQNEAQ in the germline V gene. The CDR3 here is CASSWTGSGYTF. Here the CDR3 DNA reads TGTGCCAGCAGCTGGACAGGGAGTGGCTACACCTTC.

The chain joins TRBV28 to TRBJ1-2, with D possibly TRBD1 on 5 matching bases. V lost 7 bases to trimming and J lost 1 base, with 10 bases between them. The CDR3 runs to 13 residues. Germline values: CDR1 MDHEN, CDR2 SYDVKM. The CDR3 DNA reads TGTGCCAGCAAACAGGTGTATAACTATGGCTACACCTTC. This translates into CASKQVYNYGYTF.

V usage is TRBV4-1 and J usage is TRBJ1-1, with 12 nucleotides matching TRBD1. V trimming: 1 base; J trimming: 2 bases; junction bases outside the gene matches: 2. The CDR3 is 16 amino acids. CDR1 MGHRA and CDR2 YSYEKL come from the germline V gene. The CDR3 DNA is TGCGCCAGCAGCCAAGGGGACAGGGGGCGAAACACTGAAGCTTTCTTT. It is translated as CASSQGDRGRNTEAFF.

The chain uses TRBV7-3 and TRBJ2-1; D is possibly TRBD1 (5 bases). This CDR3 spans 14 amino acids. V lost 1 base, J lost 7 bases, and 11 bases lay in between. Looked up from germline, CDR1 is SGHTA and CDR2 is FQGTGA. Here the CDR3 DNA reads TGTGCCAGCAGCTTAAGTCAGGGCATGAATGAGCAGTTCTTC. This encodes CASSLSQGMNEQFF.